This T cell receptor (beta chain) was profiled in a study of sequential checkpoint blockade in melanoma. Study results and limitations: Mutational load did not correlate with tumor T-cell fraction or clonality.

Clones were sequenced by immunoSEQ multiplex PCR, and TCRdb holds only the in-frame ones, with some missing. The sample shows approximately 3,300 clones, around 17% of them seen only once. Sample treatment: randomized to nivolumab then ipilimumab (arm A) or the reverse (arm B). This clone is medium-sized in the sample. Its antigen is as yet unknown. V was shortened by 5 bases and J by 0 bases, with 9 bases between the two germline ends. Per the germline V gene, CDR1 is SGHNT and CDR2 is YENEEA. This CDR3 is 14 amino acids long. The receptor was isolated from a human donor with melanoma. The sample here was tumor tissue (inferred from file names), taken from a patient given nivolumab and ipilimumab in sequence. J is TRBJ2-3 and V is TRBV11-3; no clear D gene. The CDR3: CASSPSVSTDTQYF. The CDR3 nucleotides are TGTGCCAGCAGCCCTTCCGTGAGCACAGATACGCAGTATTTT.